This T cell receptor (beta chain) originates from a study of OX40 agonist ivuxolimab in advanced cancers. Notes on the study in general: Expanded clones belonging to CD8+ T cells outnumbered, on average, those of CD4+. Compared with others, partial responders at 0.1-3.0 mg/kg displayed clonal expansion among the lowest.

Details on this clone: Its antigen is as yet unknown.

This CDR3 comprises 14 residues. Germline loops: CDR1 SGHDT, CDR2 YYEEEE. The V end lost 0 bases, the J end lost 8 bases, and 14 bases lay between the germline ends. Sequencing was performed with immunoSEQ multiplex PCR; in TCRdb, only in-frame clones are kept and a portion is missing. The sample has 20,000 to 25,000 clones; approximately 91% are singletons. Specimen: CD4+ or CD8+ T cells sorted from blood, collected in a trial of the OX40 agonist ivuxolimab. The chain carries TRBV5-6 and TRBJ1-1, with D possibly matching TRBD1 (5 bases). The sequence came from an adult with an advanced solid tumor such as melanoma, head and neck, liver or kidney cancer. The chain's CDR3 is CASSLGGWGTEAFF. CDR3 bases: TGTGCCAGCAGCTTGGGAGGGTGGGGCACGGAAGCTTTCTTT.